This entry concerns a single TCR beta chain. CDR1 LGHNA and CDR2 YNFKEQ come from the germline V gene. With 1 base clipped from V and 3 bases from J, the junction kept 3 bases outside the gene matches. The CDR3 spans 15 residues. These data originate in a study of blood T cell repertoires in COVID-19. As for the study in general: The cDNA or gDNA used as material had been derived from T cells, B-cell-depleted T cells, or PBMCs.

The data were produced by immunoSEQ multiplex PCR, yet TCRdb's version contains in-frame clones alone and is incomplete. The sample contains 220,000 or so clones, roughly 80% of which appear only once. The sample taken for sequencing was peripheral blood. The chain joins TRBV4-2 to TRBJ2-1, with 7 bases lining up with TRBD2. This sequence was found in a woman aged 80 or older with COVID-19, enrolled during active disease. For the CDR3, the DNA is TGTGCCAGCAGCCAAGGCGGGGGAGGCTACAATGAGCAGTTCTTC. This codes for CASSQGGGGYNEQFF.